These T cell receptor beta chains were read from a single sample in a study of CD8+ T cells in alopecia areata. Data came from immunoSEQ multiplex PCR; TCRdb stores just in-frame clones and leaves some out. The sample consists of 110,000 or so clones, 55% to 80% of them appearing once. What was sequenced was CD4+ T cells sorted from blood. Source of these receptors: a human donor in good health. CDR3s include the opening cysteine and the closing phenylalanine or tryptophan. A D gene is named only where the DNA matches it firmly. A row's size may be missing; if present it is once, few, many or a size class.

>TRBV6-1|NA|many|TRBJ1-4
TGTGCCAGCAGTGAAGTAGGAATCGAGGCCGAAAAACTGTTTTTT
CASSEVGIEAEKLFF
>TRBV10-2|NA|NA|TRBJ1-6
TGCGCCAGCAGTGATAGACAGGATAATTCACCCCTCCACTTT
CASSDRQDNSPLHF
>TRBV7-8|NA|NA|TRBJ2-4
TGTGCCAGCAGCCTTCCGGGTCGAAGAAGAGCCAAAAACATTCAGTACTTC
CASSLPGRRRAKNIQYF
>TRBV4-1|TRBD1|few|TRBJ2-7
TGCGCCAGCAGCCAAGGACAGGGTGGCGAGCAGTACTTC
CASSQGQGGEQYF
>TRBV4-1|TRBD1|NA|TRBJ1-6
TGCGCCAGCAGTTCTACAGGGGGCAGGTCACCCCTCCACTTT
CASSSTGGRSPLHF
>TRBV6-6|NA|few|TRBJ2-2
TGTGCCAGCAGTTACGTGGAGGCCGGGGAGCTGTTTTTT
CASSYVEAGELFF
>TRBV23-1|NA|NA|TRBJ2-3
TGCGCCACCCGGCGTGGTACGCAGTATTTT
CATRRGTQYF
>TRBV29-1|TRBD1|NA|TRBJ2-7
TGCAGCGCTGGACGGACAGGGGCTACCTACGAGCAGTACTTC
CSAGRTGATYEQYF
>TRBV29-1|NA|NA|TRBJ2-3
TGCAGCGTTGAAAGCGCCACAGATACGCAGTATTTT
CSVESATDTQYF
>TRBV7-6|NA|NA|TRBJ1-2
TGTGCCAGCAGCTTAGCGGCGGGCGCAGGAGGCTACACCTTC
CASSLAAGAGGYTF
>TRBV9|NA|NA|TRBJ2-7
TGTGCCAGCAGCTTAGGTAATGTGGGAGTCGGAGAGCAGTACTTC
CASSLGNVGVGEQYF
>TRBV4-1|NA|NA|TRBJ2-3
TGCGCCAGCAGCCAAACAGATACGCAGTATTTT
CASSQTDTQYF
>TRBV29-1|NA|few|TRBJ1-1
TGCAGCACTCGGGAGCTCACTGAAGCTTTCTTT
CSTRELTEAFF
>TRBV18|NA|NA|TRBJ1-5
TGTGCCAGCTCACCACCGGGCGGGGGAGGTCAGCCCCAGCATTTT
CASSPPGGGGQPQHF
>TRBV29-1|TRBD1|few|TRBJ1-2
TGCAGCGCATACCACCGGGACAGTTCTAACTATGGCTACACCTTC
CSAYHRDSSNYGYTF
>TRBV12-5|NA|NA|TRBJ1-5
TGTGCTAGTGGTCGGGACAGCAATCAGCCCCAGCATTTT
CASGRDSNQPQHF
>TRBV30|NA|few|TRBJ2-2
TGTGCCTCCCTGGGACGGAACACCGGGGAGCTGTTTTTT
CASLGRNTGELFF
>TRBV4-1|NA|NA|TRBJ2-6
TGCGCCAGCAGCCTGTTGGGGACTCGGAGGGTCGGGGCCAACGTCCTGACTTTC
CASSLLGTRRVGANVLTF
>TRBV30|TRBD2|once|TRBJ2-1
TGTGCCTCGGAAGGTAGCGGGGGACGCTCCTACAATGAGCAGTTCTTC
CASEGSGGRSYNEQFF
>TRBV6-6|TRBD2|NA|TRBJ2-3
TGTGCCAGCCGTGGTCTAGCGGGGGGAAGCACAGATACGCAGTATTTT
CASRGLAGGSTDTQYF
>TRBV29-1|NA|NA|TRBJ1-3
TGCAGCGCAGGATCAGGGGACGCCATATATTTT
CSAGSGDAIYF
>TRBV29-1|NA|NA|TRBJ1-5
TGCAGCGCAGGCGGCCAGGGCGGTCAGCCCCAGCATTTT
CSAGGQGGQPQHF
>TRBV28|TRBD1|NA|TRBJ2-3
TGTGCCAGCAGTCTAAGGGACAGGGGCACAGATACGCAGTATTTT
CASSLRDRGTDTQYF
>TRBV9|NA|NA|TRBJ1-3
TGTGCCAGCAGTCCCTTCGGGGGTACTGGAAACACCATATATTTT
CASSPFGGTGNTIYF
>TRBV20-1|NA|NA|TRBJ1-2
TGCAGTGCTAGAGATCAGAGCTTT
CSARDQSF
>TRBV7-6|TRBD2|NA|TRBJ2-3
TGTGCCAGCAGCCGGACTAGCGGGGGGGCCTGGGATACGCAGTATTTT
CASSRTSGGAWDTQYF
>TRBV29-1|TRBD1|NA|TRBJ1-1
TGCAGCTACAGACAGGGGCTCACTGAAGCTTTCTTT
CSYRQGLTEAFF
>TRBV4-1|TRBD1|NA|TRBJ1-4
TGCGCCAGCAGCCAGCCACGGGACAGCTCAACTAATGAAAAACTGTTTTTT
CASSQPRDSSTNEKLFF
>TRBV15|TRBD1|NA|TRBJ1-2
TGTGCCACCAGCAGAGATTTTGACAGGGCCTATGGCTACACCTTC
CATSRDFDRAYGYTF
>TRBV2|NA|NA|TRBJ1-5
TGTGCCACCTCTTATGATACCCAGCCCCAGCATTTT
CATSYDTQPQHF
>TRBV29-1|NA|NA|TRBJ1-1
TGCAGCGTGGGATCTAACACTGAAGCTTTCTTT
CSVGSNTEAFF
>TRBV5-1|TRBD1|NA|TRBJ2-1
TGCGCCAGCAGAGGACAGGGGGCGCTGGGTGAGCAGTTCTTC
CASRGQGALGEQFF
>TRBV29-1|NA|NA|TRBJ1-1
TGCAGCGTCGAGGACGGACCTGAAGCTTTCTTT
CSVEDGPEAFF
>TRBV10-3|NA|NA|TRBJ1-2
TGTGCCATCAGTTCGACCGATACCTATGGCTACACCTTC
CAISSTDTYGYTF
>TRBV7-9|NA|NA|TRBJ2-1
TGTGCCAGCACCAAACTAGGCAATGAGCAGTTCTTC
CASTKLGNEQFF
>TRBV4-1|NA|NA|TRBJ2-5
TGCGCCAGCAGCCAAATTCAAGAGGAGACCCAGTACTTC
CASSQIQEETQYF
>TRBV19|NA|NA|TRBJ2-3
TGTGCCAGTAGTAACCCGGGACGTAAAGACACAGATACGCAGTATTTT
CASSNPGRKDTDTQYF
>TRBV6-5|NA|NA|TRBJ1-1
TGTGCCAGCAGTTACGGTTCGGGGAACACTGAAGCTTTCTTT
CASSYGSGNTEAFF
>TRBV11-2|NA|NA|TRBJ2-5
TGTGCCAGCAGCTTAGAGACGGGCCGGACCCAGTACTTC
CASSLETGRTQYF
>TRBV11-2|NA|NA|TRBJ2-2
TGTGCCAGCAGCTTAGGGACAGTGAACACCGGGGAGCTGTTTTTT
CASSLGTVNTGELFF
>TRBV30|NA|NA|TRBJ2-1
TGTGCCTGGAGTGCGGCAGCGAAGTTCTTC
CAWSAAAKFF
>TRBV1|NA|few|TRBJ2-4
TGCACCAGCAGCCAAGATGCCGCCGAGCGGGAAAACATTCAGTACTTC
CTSSQDAAERENIQYF
>TRBV5-1|NA|NA|TRBJ2-5
TGCGCCAGCAGCCCAATTCACAGGGAGACCCAGTACTTC
CASSPIHRETQYF
>TRBV11-2|TRBD2|NA|TRBJ2-1
TGTGCCAGCAGCCTAGCGGGGGATTACAATGAGCAGTTCTTC
CASSLAGDYNEQFF
>TRBV25-1|NA|NA|TRBJ1-5
TGTGCCAGCAGTGGCTCCCGGAGTTCAAATCAGCCCCAGCATTTT
CASSGSRSSNQPQHF
>TRBV7-9|NA|NA|TRBJ2-5
TGTGCCAGCAGCTTAAAGAAGGACACCCAGTACTTC
CASSLKKDTQYF
>TRBV7-9|NA|NA|TRBJ1-2
TGTGCCAGCAGCCGGGACAAAGGCTATGGCTACACCTTC
CASSRDKGYGYTF
>TRBV4-1|NA|NA|TRBJ1-2
TGCGCCAGCAGCCACTTGTCGGGGCGTGGGCAGTGGTACACCTTC
CASSHLSGRGQWYTF
>TRBV4-1|TRBD1|NA|TRBJ1-1
TGCGCCAGCAGCACCGGACAGGGGCCCCTGGACACTGAAGCTTTCTTT
CASSTGQGPLDTEAFF
>TRBV29-1|TRBD1|NA|TRBJ2-7
TGCAGCGTTGGTGACAGGGTGGGCGAGCAGTACTTC
CSVGDRVGEQYF